This is a list of T cell receptor beta chains from one sample in a study of blood T cell repertoires in COVID-19. Generated by immunoSEQ multiplex PCR, the TCRdb table keeps only in-frame clones and is missing some. The sample has approximately 94,000 clones; approximately 87% are singletons. Material: peripheral blood. All receptors derive from a human donor in a cohort sampled during active COVID-19. Each CDR3 is given with its conserved first and last residue. The D gene is left open where the match is weak. A clone size is listed for some rows: how often the clone was seen (once, few, many), or a class if it is expanded.

len	v_gene	abundance	d_gene	j_gene	CDR3nt	CDR3aa
15	TRBV4-3	.	TRBD1	TRBJ2-7	TGCGCCAGCAGCCAAGATCGACAGGGGTATTACGAGCAGTACTTC	CASSQDRQGYYEQYF
13	TRBV4-1	few	.	TRBJ1-6	TGCGCCAGCAGCCAAGAGGGAGGCTCACCCCTCCACTTT	CASSQEGGSPLHF
12	TRBV10-3	.	TRBD1	TRBJ1-1	TGTGCCATCAGTTGGACAGGCGACGGGGCTTTCTTT	CAISWTGDGAFF
17	TRBV7-2	.	TRBD2	TRBJ2-7	TGTGCCAGCAGCGTTACAGCGGGAGGACGCGGAACCTACGAGCAGTACTTC	CASSVTAGGRGTYEQYF
14	TRBV5-1	.	.	TRBJ1-6	TGCGCCAGCAGCCTCGAGACGGGGAATTCACCCCTCCACTTT	CASSLETGNSPLHF
17	TRBV7-9	.	TRBD2	TRBJ2-3	TGTGCCAGCAGCTTAGCAGACAGCGGGAGATCTACAGATACGCAGTATTTT	CASSLADSGRSTDTQYF
15	TRBV5-6	.	.	TRBJ2-7	TGTGCCAGCAGCGCATATATCCTAGCCTCCTACGAGCAGTACTTC	CASSAYILASYEQYF
15	TRBV7-2	.	.	TRBJ2-5	TGTGCCAGCAGCTACAATACAGGGTACAAAGAGACCCAGTACTTC	CASSYNTGYKETQYF
18	TRBV7-2	.	TRBD2	TRBJ2-5	TGTGCCAGCAGCTTAGGGCTAGCGGGAGATCAAGAGCAACGGACCCAGTACTTC	CASSLGLAGDQEQRTQYF
14	TRBV7-2	once	.	TRBJ2-7	TGTGCCAGCAGCTTAGCACTCGTCTCCTACGAGCAGTACTTC	CASSLALVSYEQYF
17	TRBV7-6	.	.	TRBJ2-1	TGTGCCAGCAGCCTCCGACCCTCAGGGATGGGGAACAATGAGCAGTTCTTC	CASSLRPSGMGNNEQFF
12	TRBV19	.	.	TRBJ1-5	TGTGCCTCCGGGGGGAGGGGTCAGCCCCAGCATTTT	CASGGRGQPQHF
14	TRBV19	.	.	TRBJ1-5	TGTGCCAGTACCGTCGGGTGGCTCAATCAGCCCCAGCATTTT	CASTVGWLNQPQHF
16	TRBV23-1	once	.	TRBJ2-4	TGCGCCAGCAGTCCTACAGGGATGGAAGAGAAAAACATTCAGTACTTC	CASSPTGMEEKNIQYF
12	TRBV6-2/TRBV6-3	.	.	TRBJ1-1	TGTGCCAGCAGTCGAGGCCAGGGGTCTTCTTTCTTT	CASSRGQGSSFF
17	TRBV25-1	.	TRBD2	TRBJ2-3	TGTGCCAGCAGTCCGGCGGGGGGCCCCCTCCGGGTAGATACGCAGTATTTT	CASSPAGGPLRVDTQYF
14	TRBV25-1	.	.	TRBJ1-5	TGTGCCAGCAGTGAATATCAGTCTCCTGGGCCCCAGCATTTT	CASSEYQSPGPQHF
12	TRBV10-1	.	.	TRBJ2-3	TGCGCCAGCAGTCCCACTACAGATACGCAGTATTTT	CASSPTTDTQYF
15	TRBV18	.	.	TRBJ2-7	TGTGCCAGCTCACCGGCAAGGGGCGCGACGTACGAGCAGTACTTC	CASSPARGATYEQYF
13	TRBV7-2	once	TRBD1	TRBJ1-2	TGTGCCAGCAGCTCGGGGGGGACAGTCGGCTACACCTTC	CASSSGGTVGYTF
15	TRBV11-2	.	TRBD2	TRBJ2-5	TGTGCCAGCAGCTCGGGGGGACGGGAGGGAGAGACCCAGTACTTC	CASSSGGREGETQYF
15	TRBV19	.	TRBD1	TRBJ2-3	TGTGCCAGTAGGAGACAGGGTTATGGGGCAGATACGCAGTATTTT	CASRRQGYGADTQYF
15	TRBV18	.	.	TRBJ2-3	TGTGCCAGCTCCCCTGGGGCACAGAGCACAGATACGCAGTATTTT	CASSPGAQSTDTQYF
16	TRBV6-5	few	.	TRBJ1-6	TGTGCCAGCAGTTACCTCCCCCCGGGAAACAATTCACCCCTCCACTTT	CASSYLPPGNNSPLHF
14	TRBV19	.	TRBD1	TRBJ1-2	TGTGCCAGTAGTATATCGGCAGGGGGCATTGGCTACACCTTC	CASSISAGGIGYTF